This T cell receptor (beta chain) was sequenced in a study of technical replicates of blood from several donors. The V and J ends lost 2 bases and 0 bases, in that order; junction bases with no gene match: 5. Germline lookup yields CDR1 SEHNR and CDR2 FQNEAQ (reference sequence). The CDR3 is 16 amino acids. Using immunoSEQ multiplex PCR, the repertoire was profiled, and TCRdb retains in-frame clones only, with some absent. The sample includes tens of thousands of clones, 92% of them seen just once. This clonotype originated in a human donor in good health. Sequencing was done on a sample of T cells isolated from PBMCs. This sequence joins TRBV7-9 and TRBJ2-3, with TRBD1 matching over 7 bases. The CDR3 loop is CASSLSGTDSTDTQYF. In DNA, the CDR3 is TGTGCCAGCAGCTTATCCGGGACAGACAGCACAGATACGCAGTATTTT.